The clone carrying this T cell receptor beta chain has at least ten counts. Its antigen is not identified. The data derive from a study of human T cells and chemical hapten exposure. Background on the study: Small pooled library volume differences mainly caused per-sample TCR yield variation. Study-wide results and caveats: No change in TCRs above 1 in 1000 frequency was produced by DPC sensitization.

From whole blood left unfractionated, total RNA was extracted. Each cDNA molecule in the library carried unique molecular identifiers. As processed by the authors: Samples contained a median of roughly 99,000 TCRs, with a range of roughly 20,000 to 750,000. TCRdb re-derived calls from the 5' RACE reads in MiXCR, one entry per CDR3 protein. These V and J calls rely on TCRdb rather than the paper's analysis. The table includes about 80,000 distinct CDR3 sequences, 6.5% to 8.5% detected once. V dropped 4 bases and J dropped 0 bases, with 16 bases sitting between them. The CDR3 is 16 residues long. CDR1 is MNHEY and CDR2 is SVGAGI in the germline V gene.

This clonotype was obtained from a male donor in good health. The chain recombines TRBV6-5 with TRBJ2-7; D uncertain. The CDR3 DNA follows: TGTGCCAGCAGTTTACTCAATGCCGATAGCTCCTACGAGCAGTACTTC. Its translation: CASSLLNADSSYEQYF.